The 22 T cell receptor beta chains presented below share a single source sample, sequenced in a study of OX40 agonist ivuxolimab in advanced cancers. Only in-frame clones appear in the TCRdb table, and some are missing; sequencing was by immunoSEQ multiplex PCR. Of about 33,000 clones in the sample, about four fifths are singletons; the top ten hold approximately 12%. The sample consisted of CD4+ or CD8+ T cells sorted from blood, taken in a trial of the OX40 agonist ivuxolimab. All receptors come from an adult with an advanced solid tumor such as melanoma, head and neck, liver or kidney cancer.

This chain connects TRBV7-6 to TRBJ2-3; 9 bases fit TRBD2. This CDR3 is built from 21 residues. V trimming: 3 bases; J trimming: 0 bases; junction bases outside the gene matches: 19. CDR1 is SGHVS and CDR2 is FNYEAQ in the germline V gene. CDR3 protein: CASSFSSPRIAGEASTDTQYF. Here the CDR3 DNA reads TGTGCCAGCAGCTTTTCGTCCCCCAGGATAGCGGGAGAAGCAAGCACAGATACGCAGTATTTT.

The V call is TRBV27, the J call TRBJ2-3, with TRBD2 identical over 9 bases. CDR3 length: 14 residues. From germline, CDR1 is MNHEY and CDR2 SMNVEV (reference sequence). The J segment lost 4 bases and the V segment lost 7 bases, leaving 6 bases of the junction unmatched. In nucleotides, the CDR3 is TGTGCCAGCAACCCGGGACTAGCAGCAGATACGCAGTATTTT. Amino acids: CASNPGLAADTQYF.

This clone was observed a few times. The rearrangement uses TRBV7-8 and TRBJ2-3; no definite D call. CDR3 length equals 14 residues. The germline V gene has CDR1 SGHVS and CDR2 FQNEAQ. The V and J ends lost 1 base and 5 bases respectively, with 10 bases between them. In nucleotides, the CDR3 is TGTGCCAGCAGCTTAGACGGGCCCCTAGATACGCAGTATTTT. Its translation is CASSLDGPLDTQYF. The variable domain in full, completed from reference TRBV7-8 and TRBJ2-3, reads GAGVSQSPRYKVAKRGQDVALRCDPISGHVSLFWYQQALGQGPEFLTYFQNEAQLDKSGLPSDRFFAERPEGSVSTLKIQRTQQEDSAVYLCASSLDGPLDTQYFGPGTRLTVL.

This rearrangement joins TRBV6-5 to TRBJ2-1; D may be TRBD1 or TRBD2 (5 bases each). Germline V CDR1 and CDR2: MNHEY, SVGAGI. The CDR3 is made up of 11 amino acids. Trimming removed 11 bases at V and 5 bases at J, with 10 bases between. CDR3: CAVGTDNEQFF. The CDR3 DNA reads as TGTGCCGTAGGGACCGACAATGAGCAGTTCTTC.

The V and J genes are TRBV28 and TRBJ1-5; the D is unclear. CDR1 is MDHEN, CDR2 SYDVKM, per germline. Trimming shortened V by 6 bases and J by 1 base, and 13 bases separated the two germline ends. The CDR3 is 15 residues long. The CDR3 DNA follows: TGTGCCAGCAGGTCAGGCTGGAGCAGCAATCAGCCCCAGCATTTT. This translates into CASRSGWSSNQPQHF.

This clone was detected once. The genes are TRBV14 and TRBJ2-1; no definite D call. This CDR3 is 15 amino acids long. Germline CDR1 SGHDN, CDR2 FVKESK. Between the trimmed V and J ends, which lost 0 bases and 3 bases, there was a span of 9 bases. The DNA of the CDR3 is TGTGCCAGCAGCCAAGAAGGTCAGTTCTACAATGAGCAGTTCTTC. Translated, it gives CASSQEGQFYNEQFF.

Details on this clone: Distinct nucleotide sequences in the sample also encode this CDR3. V is TRBV5-1 and J is TRBJ1-2; no clear D gene. Germline CDR1 reads SGHRS; CDR2 reads YFSETQ. This CDR3 is built from 14 residues. V lost 3 bases and J lost 0, with 9 bases in between. CDR3 in DNA: TGCGCCAGCAGCTCGGACGGCCCTAACTATGGCTACACCTTC. It specifies CASSSDGPNYGYTF.

The V and J genes are TRBV15 and TRBJ1-1; 8 nucleotides align to TRBD1. This CDR3 contains 15 residues. Germline CDR1 reads LNHNV; CDR2 reads YYDKDF (reference sequence). The V gene end was trimmed by 0 bases and the J gene end by 11 bases; junction bases not matched to a gene: 11. DNA of the CDR3: TGTGCCACCAGCAGAGATCGGGGACAGGTGGCGATGGCTTTCTTT. Residues: CATSRDRGQVAMAFF.

The chain has TRBV7-9 and TRBJ1-1, with D unresolved. Germline CDR1 reads SEHNR; CDR2 reads FQNEAQ (reference sequence). CDR3 size: 14 residues. Trimming left V 1 base short and J 1 base short, with 7 bases between. DNA for the CDR3: TGTGCCAGCAGCTTAGACCTTGGGAACACTGAAGCTTTCTTT. This encodes CASSLDLGNTEAFF.

This clone occurred once. The CDR3 loop reads CASSDNGDYEQYF. CDR3 nucleotide sequence: TGTGCCAGCAGCGACAACGGGGACTACGAGCAGTACTTC. V gene TRBV6-6 combines with J gene TRBJ2-7; TRBD2 is a possible D gene (5 bases). The CDR3 contains 13 residues. Germline V gene sequence: CDR1 MNHNY, CDR2 SVGAGI (reference sequence). The germline V and J ends were trimmed by 6 bases and 3 bases, with 12 bases remaining between them.

The CDR3 loop reads CATLGLATDTQYF. CDR3 DNA: TGTGCCACCCTGGGGCTAGCAACAGATACGCAGTATTTT. The chain couples TRBV27 to TRBJ2-3; D tentatively reads TRBD1 or TRBD2 (5 bases each). CDR3 size: 13 residues. Trimming removed 10 bases from V and 3 bases from J, with 14 bases in between. Germline CDR1 reads MNHEY; CDR2 reads SMNVEV (reference sequence).

CDR3 DNA sequence: TGTGCCAGCAGCTCAAGGGACAGGGAAGAGACCCAGTACTTC. This translates into CASSSRDREETQYF. This rearrangement joins TRBV7-9 to TRBJ2-5; 9 bases are shared with TRBD1. Germline V gene sequence: CDR1 SEHNR, CDR2 FQNEAQ (reference sequence). This CDR3 contains 14 residues. Unmatched junction bases numbered 3, after V lost 4 bases and J lost 3 bases.

V gene TRBV7-3 combines with J gene TRBJ2-2; D gene uncertain. The V and J ends lost 1 base and 1 base respectively, with 1 base between them. Germline CDR1 reads SGHTA; CDR2 reads FQGTGA. The CDR3 is 13 residues long. CDR3: CASSLMNTGELFF. The CDR3 DNA reads as TGTGCCAGCAGCTTAATGAACACCGGGGAGCTGTTTTTT.

This sequence joins TRBV25-1 and TRBJ2-5; D is possibly TRBD1 or TRBD2 (5 bases each). The CDR3 is made up of 15 amino acids. V was trimmed by 2 bases and J by 4 bases, leaving 14 bases between them. Per the germline V gene, CDR1 is MGHDK and CDR2 is SYGVNS. The CDR3 loop reads CASSEGTVRAETQYF. CDR3 DNA sequence: TGTGCCAGCAGTGAAGGGACGGTCAGGGCAGAGACCCAGTACTTC.

The J gene is TRBJ2-1, the V gene TRBV7-6; D may be TRBD1 (6 bases). The CDR3 runs 15 residues. The V and J ends lost 3 bases and 5 bases respectively, with 14 bases between them. The germline gives CDR1 SGHVS, CDR2 FNYEAQ. CDR3 in amino acids: CASSFTGTTNNEQFF. As DNA, the CDR3 is TGTGCCAGCAGCTTCACCGGGACAACCAACAATGAGCAGTTCTTC.

This sequence joins TRBV2 and TRBJ2-7; no clear D gene. The CDR3 length is 13 residues. Trimming pared 1 base from V and 2 bases from J, leaving 6 bases between. The germline CDR1 and CDR2 sequences are SNHLY and FYNNEI. The CDR3 coding sequence is TGTGCCAGCAGTGAAGTTGGGACCTACGAGCAGTACTTC. It specifies CASSEVGTYEQYF.

This clone came up once. V usage is TRBV5-6 and J usage is TRBJ2-1; 7 bases fit TRBD1. This CDR3 has 13 residues. Per the germline V gene, CDR1 is SGHDT and CDR2 is YYEEEE. With V trimmed by 4 bases and J by 5 bases, 3 bases remained unmatched. The chain's CDR3 is CASSRGQHNEQFF. For the CDR3, the DNA is TGTGCCAGCAGCCGGGGACAGCACAATGAGCAGTTCTTC.

The rearrangement uses TRBV19 and TRBJ2-1, with a weak D call TRBD2 (6 bases). The ends were cut back, 3 bases at V and 1 base at J, with 19 bases in the middle. CDR3 length: 18 residues. Germline V gene data show CDR1 as LNHDA and CDR2 as SQIVND (reference sequence). The CDR3 DNA follows: TGTGCCAGTAGTATCGGCGGGGAACTAGCTTCGTCCTACAATGAGCAGTTCTTC. Amino acids: CASSIGGELASSYNEQFF.

The gene calls are TRBV9 and TRBJ2-6; the match to TRBD1 covers 8 bases. V dropped 5 bases and J dropped 2; count of bases not matched to a gene: 9. The CDR3 is made up of 17 amino acids. The germline CDR1 and CDR2 sequences are SGDLS and YYNGEE. The CDR3 sequence: CASSTGTGAPGANVLTF. CDR3 bases: TGTGCCAGCAGTACCGGGACAGGTGCCCCTGGGGCCAACGTCCTGACTTTC.

The rearrangement uses TRBV5-4 and TRBJ1-1, with a weak D call TRBD1 (5 bases). Trimming took 4 bases from V and 4 from J, leaving 11 bases between them. Germline assignment: CDR1 SGHNT and CDR2 YYREEE (reference sequence). The length of the CDR3 is 13 residues. DNA for the CDR3: TGTGCCAGCAGCGAGGGGTGGGGCACTGAAGCTTTCTTT. Translated: CASSEGWGTEAFF.

The chain couples TRBV27 to TRBJ1-6; 10 bases map to TRBD1. CDR3 length: 14 residues. Trimming at V came to 6 bases and at J to 12 bases, leaving 8 bases not matched to a gene. Germline lookup yields CDR1 MNHEY and CDR2 SMNVEV (reference sequence). The CDR3 DNA reads as TGTGCCAGCAGGTTGGGGACAGGGGTGCTACCCCTCCACTTT. Protein: CASRLGTGVLPLHF.

Note on this clone: This CDR3 is also generated by other DNA sequences in the sample. V is TRBV19 and J is TRBJ1-1; 7 bases agree with TRBD1. The CDR3 extends over 12 amino acids. V shed 5 bases, J shed 9 bases, and the junction held 6 bases outside the gene matches. The V gene's germline CDR1 is LNHDA and CDR2 SQIVND (reference sequence). For the CDR3, the DNA is TGTGCCAGTAGTTCCACGGACAGGAAAGCTTTCTTT. Residues: CASSSTDRKAFF.